The rows below give T cell receptor beta chains drawn from one sample of a study of monozygotic twins with inflammatory bowel disease. TCRdb reprocessed the 5' RACE reads; each CDR3 protein has one entry and no DNA is given. This sample's table reports approximately 400,000 distinct CDR3 sequences. Sequencing used blood. Receptors were obtained from a human donor with ulcerative colitis or Crohn's disease, or a healthy co-twin of an affected twin (not recorded which). Each CDR3 is given with its conserved first and last residue. Each record gives: J gene, V gene, CDR3 protein.

J gene: TRBJ2-7; V gene: TRBV20-1; CDR3 protein: CSARGLAGRYEQYF
J gene: TRBJ1-4; V gene: TRBV6-5; CDR3 protein: CASSYSPGEKLFF
J gene: TRBJ1-1; V gene: TRBV15; CDR3 protein: CATSRRDRGRSEAFF
J gene: TRBJ2-2; V gene: TRBV29-1; CDR3 protein: CSSRVSGYTGELFF
J gene: TRBJ2-3; V gene: TRBV20-1; CDR3 protein: CSAISPTGLGDTQYF
J gene: TRBJ1-5; V gene: TRBV6-2/TRBV6-3; CDR3 protein: CASSYVTVNQPQHF
J gene: TRBJ2-1; V gene: TRBV12-3/TRBV12-4; CDR3 protein: CASSLVGGQFF
J gene: TRBJ1-1; V gene: TRBV5-5; CDR3 protein: CASSFRQVNMNTEAFF
J gene: TRBJ2-7; V gene: TRBV29-1; CDR3 protein: CSVEEAPYEQYF
J gene: TRBJ2-7; V gene: TRBV5-1; CDR3 protein: CASSTSSAVPPEQYF
J gene: TRBJ2-7; V gene: TRBV28; CDR3 protein: CASSFLPRTSGFYEQYF
J gene: TRBJ2-7; V gene: TRBV5-1; CDR3 protein: CASSSPPEQVFNYEQYF
J gene: TRBJ2-3; V gene: TRBV7-6; CDR3 protein: CASSLTGAPEDTQYF
J gene: TRBJ2-3; V gene: TRBV20-1; CDR3 protein: CSARPTGTGADTQYF
J gene: TRBJ1-5; V gene: TRBV20-1; CDR3 protein: CSARTGLGSNQPQHF
J gene: TRBJ2-5; V gene: TRBV5-1; CDR3 protein: CASRGAEETQYF
J gene: TRBJ2-1; V gene: TRBV11-3; CDR3 protein: CASSLGPGQGEGNEQFF